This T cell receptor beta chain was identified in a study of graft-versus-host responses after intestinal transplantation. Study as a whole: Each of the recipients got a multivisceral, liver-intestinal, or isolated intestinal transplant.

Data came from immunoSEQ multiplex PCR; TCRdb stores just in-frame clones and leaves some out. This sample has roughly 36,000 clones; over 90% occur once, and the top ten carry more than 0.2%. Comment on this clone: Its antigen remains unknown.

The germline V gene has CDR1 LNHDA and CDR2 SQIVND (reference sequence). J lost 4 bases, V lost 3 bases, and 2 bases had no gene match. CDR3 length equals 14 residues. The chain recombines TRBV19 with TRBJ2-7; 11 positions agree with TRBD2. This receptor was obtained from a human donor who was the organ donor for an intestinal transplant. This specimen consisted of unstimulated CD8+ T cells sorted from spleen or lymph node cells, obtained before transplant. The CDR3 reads CASSMGLAVYEQYF. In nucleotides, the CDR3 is TGTGCCAGTAGTATGGGACTAGCGGTTTACGAGCAGTACTTC. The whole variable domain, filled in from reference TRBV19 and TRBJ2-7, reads DGGITQSPKYLFRKEGQNVTLSCEQNLNHDAMYWYRQDPGQGLRLIYYSQIVNDFQKGDIAEGYSVSREKKESFPLTVTSAQKNPTAFYLCASSMGLAVYEQYFGPGTRLTVT.